This entry describes one TCR beta chain. Its antigen is still unknown. These data are taken from a study of cytomegalovirus exposure and HLA in healthy donors. As for the study in general: As released early, the data held about 85 million unique TCRs from HLA-typed donors. The study, taken as a whole, reports: Sequencing depth across donors, presence/absence analyses assumed, was roughly uniform. Upon later analysis, HLA-associated TCR beta chains proved more clonally expanded than other, equally common chains. In an earlier analysis, in some 540 donors, most V segments appeared productive either ~90% or ~30% of the time.

Primers included in the PCR were 60 Vbeta and 13 Jbeta primers. Data came from immunoSEQ multiplex PCR; TCRdb stores just in-frame clones and leaves some out. The profile shows about 170,000 clones, roughly 80% of them singletons. Trimming removed 7 bases at V and 1 base at J, with 9 bases between. This CDR3 contains 13 residues. CDR1 and CDR2 from the germline V gene are SNHLY and FYNNEI. This chain links TRBV2 with TRBJ2-3; D remains unclear. Sequenced material: PBMCs. The receptor's source is a man aged 25 to 40 in good health and CMV-seropositive. The CDR3 reads CASKVRRTDTQYF. The CDR3, as DNA: TGTGCCAGCAAAGTCAGGCGCACAGATACGCAGTATTTT.